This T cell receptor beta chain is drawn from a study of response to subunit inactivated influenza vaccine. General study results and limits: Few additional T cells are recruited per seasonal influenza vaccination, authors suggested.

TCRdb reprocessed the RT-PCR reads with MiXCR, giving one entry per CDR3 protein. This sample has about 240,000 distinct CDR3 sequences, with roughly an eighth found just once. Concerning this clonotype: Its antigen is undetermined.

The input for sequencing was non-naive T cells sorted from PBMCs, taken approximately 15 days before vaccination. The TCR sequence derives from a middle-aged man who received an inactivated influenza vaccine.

This CDR3 is CASKIIGSTDTQYF. CDR3 DNA: TGTGCCAGCAAAATTATCGGAAGCACAGATACGCAGTATTTT. The chain carries TRBV28 and TRBJ2-3; D unclear. The germline gives CDR1 MDHEN, CDR2 SYDVKM. The CDR3 sequence is 14 residues long. Trimming stripped 7 bases from V and 0 bases from J, with 11 bases between.